This T cell receptor beta chain was recorded in a study of blood T cell repertoires in COVID-19. Sequencing used immunoSEQ multiplex PCR; TCRdb keeps in-frame clones, though not all of them. Of about 110,000 clones listed, 88% are singletons. The CDR3 spans 13 residues. The V gene lost 3 bases and the J gene lost 3 bases, with 9 bases spanning the gap. Germline V gene data show CDR1 as WSHSY and CDR2 as SAAADI. The J gene is TRBJ2-7, the V gene TRBV10-2; tentatively, D is TRBD2 (6 bases). Sequencing was performed on peripheral blood. The receptor's source is a man aged 50 to 59 with active or convalescent COVID-19. CDR3 sequence: CASSENGGYEQYF. CDR3 nucleotides: TGCGCCAGCAGTGAAAACGGGGGCTACGAGCAGTACTTC.